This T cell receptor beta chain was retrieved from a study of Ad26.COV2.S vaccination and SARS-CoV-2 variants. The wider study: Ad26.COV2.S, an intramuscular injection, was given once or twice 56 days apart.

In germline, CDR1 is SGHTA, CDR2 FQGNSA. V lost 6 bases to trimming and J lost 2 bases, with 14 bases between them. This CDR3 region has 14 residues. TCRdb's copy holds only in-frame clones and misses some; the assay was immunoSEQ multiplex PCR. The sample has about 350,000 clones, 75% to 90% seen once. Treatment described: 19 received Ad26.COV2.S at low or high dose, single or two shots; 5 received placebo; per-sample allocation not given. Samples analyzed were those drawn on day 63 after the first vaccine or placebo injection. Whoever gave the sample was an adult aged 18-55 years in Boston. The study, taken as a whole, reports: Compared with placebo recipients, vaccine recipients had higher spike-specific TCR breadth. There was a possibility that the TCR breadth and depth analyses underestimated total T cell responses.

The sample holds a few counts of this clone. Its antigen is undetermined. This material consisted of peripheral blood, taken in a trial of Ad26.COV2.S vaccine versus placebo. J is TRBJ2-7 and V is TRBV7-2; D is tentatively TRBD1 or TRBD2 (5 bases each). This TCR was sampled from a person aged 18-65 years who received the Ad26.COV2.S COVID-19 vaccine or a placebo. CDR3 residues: CASRPGTGPYEQYF. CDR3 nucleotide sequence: TGTGCCAGCAGGCCAGGGACGGGGCCCTACGAGCAGTACTTC.